This T cell receptor beta chain was observed in a study of CD8 T cells in ankylosing spondylitis. The sample holds many counts of this clonotype. V was pared by 6 bases and J by 4 bases, with 10 bases between. Germline values: CDR1 SQVTM, CDR2 ANQGSEA. This CDR3 contains 12 residues. TCRdb independently ran MiXCR on the 5' RACE reads; one entry per CDR3 protein. The repertoire includes 130,000 or so distinct CDR3 sequences, around 7% of them detected once, and 12% sits in the top ten. Sequenced: blood, either unsorted or a sorted T cell fraction (not recorded which). The V gene is TRBV29-1, the J gene TRBJ2-1, with no clear D. The receptor was derived from a male donor with ankylosing spondylitis or in good health (not recorded which). CDR3 loop: CSVFLGYNEQFF. CDR3 in DNA: TGCAGCGTATTTTTAGGTTACAATGAGCAGTTCTTC.